The next 20 T cell receptor beta chains were all read from a single sample in a study of breast tumors, draining lymph nodes, adjacent tissues. Samples came from axillary lymph nodes draining the breast cancer. TCRdb redid the calling of the multiplex PCR reads with MiXCR, one entry per CDR3 protein. In the table there are some 110,000 distinct CDR3 sequences, 30% of which are singletons. The sequenced material came from axillary lymph node tissue. Receptors originate from a female donor with breast cancer. Some clones in this sample may be carry-over from other donors' samples.

Notes on this clonotype: A much larger clone differs from this one at a single base, so this may be a read error. The chain's CDR3 is CASSPRPAWEATYEQYF. Here the CDR3 DNA reads TGTGCCAGCAGTCCCCGCCCGGCTTGGGAGGCCACCTACGAGCAGTACTTC. The rearrangement joins TRBV28 to TRBJ2-7; D is possibly TRBD2 (6 bases). This CDR3 spans 17 amino acids. Germline V gene data show CDR1 as MDHEN and CDR2 as SYDVKM. Trimming left V 5 bases short and J 2 bases short, with 22 bases between.

This clonotype was recorded a few times. A single base separates this from a much larger clone, so it may be a read error. The chain joins TRBV5-1 to TRBJ1-3; possibly TRBD1 for D (6 bases). From germline, CDR1 is SGHRS and CDR2 YFSETQ. Trimming removed 4 bases from V and 2 bases from J, with 13 bases in between. The CDR3 covers 15 residues. CDR3 protein: CASSGGAGAGNTIYF. Written as DNA, the CDR3 is TGCGCCAGCAGCGGAGGGGCAGGGGCTGGAAACACCATATATTTT.

About this clonotype itself: One junction end does not reproduce the germline sequence, and a read error may be involved. The gene calls are TRBV2 and TRBJ2-2; D possibly corresponds to TRBD1 (5 bases). CDR3 size: 16 residues. In germline, CDR1 is SNHLY, CDR2 FYNNEI. In DNA, the CDR3 is TGTGTCAGCAGTCCATTTAGAAGACAGCGCGGCGGGGAGCTGTTTTTT. Translated, it gives CVSSPFRRQRGGELFF.

The table lists this clonotype with many counts. The V gene is TRBV24-1, the J gene TRBJ1-5; D remains ambiguous. The CDR3 contains 19 residues. Germline lookup yields CDR1 KGHDR and CDR2 SFDVKD. Trimming pared 0 bases from V and 4 bases from J, leaving 21 bases between. CDR3 loop: CATSDLPLNYIGQNQPQHF. CDR3 nucleotide sequence: TGTGCCACCAGTGATTTGCCCCTAAATTATATAGGCCAAAATCAGCCCCAGCATTTT.

This clonotype was counted ten times or more. This chain uses TRBV3-1 with TRBJ2-2; D unclear. This CDR3 region has 12 residues. Germline assignment: CDR1 LGHDT and CDR2 YNNKEL (reference sequence). V shed 5 bases and J shed 10 bases, with 11 bases lying between them. CDR3 bases: TGTGCCAGCAGCGCCCTACGAGCGGAGCTGTTTTTT. Translation gives CASSALRAELFF.

This clonotype was observed many times. The J gene is TRBJ2-7, the V gene TRBV5-1, with D tentatively TRBD1 (6 bases). V lost 0 bases and J lost 5, with 15 bases in between. CDR3 length: 15 amino acids. Germline V gene lookup returns CDR1 SGHRS and CDR2 YFSETQ. CDR3 in DNA: TGCGCCAGCAGCTTGGCTACAGGGTCATATGACGAGCAGTACTTC. Translating gives CASSLATGSYDEQYF.

The rearrangement joins TRBV18 to TRBJ1-1, with D possibly matching TRBD1 (5 bases). With 3 bases removed from V and 0 bases from J, the gap between germline ends came to 17 bases. Germline loops: CDR1 KGHSH, CDR2 LQKENI. The CDR3 length is 17 residues. The CDR3 is CASSPNRGRTLNTEAFF. DNA of the CDR3: TGTGCCAGCTCACCTAATAGGGGCAGGACCTTGAACACTGAAGCTTTCTTT.

This chain joins TRBV7-4 and TRBJ2-3; 15 nucleotides match TRBD2. Trimming cost V 4 bases and J 2 bases; bases outside gene matches: 4. CDR1 SGHVT and CDR2 SQSDAQ come from the germline V gene. The CDR3 spans 17 residues. The CDR3 bases are TGTGCCAGCAGCTCAAGGACTAGCGGGAGGGCCACAGATACGCAGTATTTT. It is translated as CASSSRTSGRATDTQYF.

This clonotype showed up many times. J is TRBJ1-3 and V is TRBV10-3; 7 bases align to TRBD1. The germline CDR1 and CDR2 sequences are ENHRY and SYGVKD. CDR3 size: 14 residues. V dropped 0 bases and J dropped 7; count of bases not matched to a gene: 3. CDR3 DNA sequence: TGTGCCATCAGTGAGTCTGGGACAGCGAACACCATATATTTT. Protein sequence: CAISESGTANTIYF.

This clonotype was observed at least ten times. This rearrangement joins TRBV16 to TRBJ2-7, with 7 positions matching TRBD2. V was pared by 1 base and J by 5 bases, with 2 bases of the junction left unmatched. In germline, CDR1 is KGHSY, CDR2 FQNENV. This CDR3 has 13 residues. Here the CDR3 DNA reads TGTGCCAGCAGCCAATTTACTAGCGACGAGCAGTACTTC. The encoded protein is CASSQFTSDEQYF. Full variable domain (rest looked up from reference TRBV16 and TRBJ2-7): GEEVAQTPKHLVRGEGQKAKLYCAPIKGHSYVFWYQQVLKNEFKFLISFQNENVFDETGMPKERFSAKCLPNSPCSLEIQATKLEDSAVYFCASSQFTSDEQYFGPGTRLTVT.

This clonotype has a count of ten or more. V gene TRBV29-1 combines with J gene TRBJ2-2; D possibly corresponds to TRBD2 (6 bases). Germline CDR1 and CDR2: SQVTM and ANQGSEA. V was clipped by 1 base and J by 3 bases, with 9 bases between them. The CDR3 is 14 residues long. CDR3 amino acids: CSVEGREYTGELFF. DNA for the CDR3: TGCAGCGTTGAAGGGAGGGAGTACACCGGGGAGCTGTTTTTT.

This clonotype was counted at least ten times. The V and J genes are TRBV20-1 and TRBJ2-7; no firm D call. This CDR3 has 14 residues. The germline gives CDR1 DFQATT, CDR2 SNEGSKA (reference sequence). V dropped 3 bases and J dropped 0 bases, with 12 bases sitting between them. The DNA for the CDR3 is TGCAGTGCTAGTCACAGTTCCTTCTCCTACGAGCAGTACTTC. Protein product: CSASHSSFSYEQYF.

This clonotype was recorded at least ten times. This rearrangement joins TRBV11-2 to TRBJ1-4; D is unclear. In germline, CDR1 is SGHAT, CDR2 FQNNGV. The CDR3 spans 14 residues. Deletions cut 3 bases from V and 8 bases from J, with 13 bases between. CDR3 region: CASSFGLGEEKLFF. The CDR3 nucleotides are TGTGCCAGCAGCTTTGGTTTGGGTGAAGAAAAACTGTTTTTT. Looking up the rest from reference TRBV11-2 and TRBJ1-4 gives the full variable domain: EAGVAQSPRYKIIEKRQSVAFWCNPISGHATLYWYQQILGQGPKLLIQFQNNGVVDDSQLPKDRFSAERLKGVDSTLKIQPAKLEDSAVYLCASSFGLGEEKLFFGSGTQLSVL.

Details on this clonotype: It is likely a read error, because the conserved phenylalanine at the end of the CDR3 is missing. The limits of the CDR3 on the DNA are not certain, so only TCRdb's listed CDR3 is given. The rearrangement uses TRBV5-1 and TRBJ2-2; whether TRBD2, the table's D call, matches the DNA was not checked. CDR1 and CDR2 (germline): SGHRS, YFSETQ. The CDR3 region is 17 residues in length, termini included. The CDR3 loop reads CASSLVARPPNTGELRI.

This clonotype was seen many times. This rearrangement joins TRBV6-1 to TRBJ2-7, with D perhaps TRBD2 (6 bases). The CDR3 is 13 amino acids. Per germline, CDR1 MNHNS and CDR2 SASEGT. The V gene lost 7 bases and the J gene lost 0 bases, with 10 bases spanning the gap. The CDR3 DNA sequence: TGTGCCAGCACCCGGGAGCTCTCCTACGAGCAGTACTTC. Residues: CASTRELSYEQYF.

This clonotype has at least ten counts. This chain links TRBV12-3 or TRBV12-4 with TRBJ1-2, with 7 bases identical to TRBD1. The CDR3 loop spans 13 amino acids. The V segment lost 2 bases and the J segment 8 bases; nucleotides outside the gene matches: 5. The CDR3: CASSLKGARGYTF. In DNA form, the CDR3 reads TGTGCCAGCAGTTTAAAGGGGGCGCGGGGCTACACCTTC.

This chain links TRBV12-3 or TRBV12-4 with TRBJ1-6, with D unresolved. CDR3 length equals 14 residues. The germline V and J ends were trimmed by 1 base and 7 bases, with 8 bases remaining between them. This CDR3 is CASSLDSPNSPLHF. CDR3 nucleotide sequence: TGTGCCAGCAGTTTAGACAGTCCGAATTCACCCCTCCACTTT.

This clonotype showed up many times. The J gene is TRBJ1-5, the V gene TRBV6-2 or TRBV6-3; TRBD1 is a possible D gene (5 bases). CDR3 length equals 13 residues. The V end lost 6 bases, the J end lost 5 bases, and 11 bases lay between the germline ends. Germline-derived CDR1 and CDR2 are MNHEY and SVGEGT. In DNA form, the CDR3 reads TGTGCCAGCAGGGGGGGGGAATATCAGCCCCAGCATTTT. It is translated as CASRGGEYQPQHF.

This clonotype was seen many times. The J gene is TRBJ2-7, the V gene TRBV28; a weak D match, TRBD1 (6 bases). V shed 4 bases and J shed 1 base, with 14 bases lying between them. Germline loops: CDR1 MDHEN, CDR2 SYDVKM. This CDR3 contains 15 residues. CDR3 sequence (DNA): TGTGCCAGCAGTTCAGCAGGGGCTAAGTCCTACGAGCAGTACTTC. Protein sequence: CASSSAGAKSYEQYF. The variable domain in full, completed from reference TRBV28 and TRBJ2-7, reads DVKVTQSSRYLVKRTGEKVFLECVQDMDHENMFWYRQDPGLGLRLIYFSYDVKMKEKGDIPEGYSVSREKKERFSLILESASTNQTSMYLCASSSAGAKSYEQYFGPGTRLTVT.

This chain links TRBV20-1 with TRBJ2-1; 10 bases map to TRBD2. CDR1 is DFQATT and CDR2 is SNEGSKA in the germline V gene (reference sequence). V lost 7 bases, J lost 9 bases, and 9 bases stayed unmatched. The CDR3 consists of 13 residues. CDR3 sequence reads: CSVLPAGGPEQFF. DNA of the CDR3: TGCAGTGTCTTGCCAGCGGGAGGGCCTGAGCAGTTCTTC.